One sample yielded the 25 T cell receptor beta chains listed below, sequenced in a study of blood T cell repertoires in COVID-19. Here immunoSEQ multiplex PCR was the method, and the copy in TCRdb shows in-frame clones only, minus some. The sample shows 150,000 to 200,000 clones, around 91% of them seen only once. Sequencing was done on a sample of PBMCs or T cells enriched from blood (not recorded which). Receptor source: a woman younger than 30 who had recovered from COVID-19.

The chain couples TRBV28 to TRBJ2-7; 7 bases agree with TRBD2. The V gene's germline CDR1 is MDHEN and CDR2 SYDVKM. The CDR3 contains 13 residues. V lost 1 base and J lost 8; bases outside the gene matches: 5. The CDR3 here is CASSLSKGGKQYF. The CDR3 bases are TGTGCCAGCAGTTTATCGAAGGGAGGGAAGCAGTACTTC.

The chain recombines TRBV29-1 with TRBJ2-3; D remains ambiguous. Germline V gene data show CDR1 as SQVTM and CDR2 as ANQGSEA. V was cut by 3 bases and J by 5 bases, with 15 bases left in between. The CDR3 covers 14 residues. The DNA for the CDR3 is TGCAGCGTTGATGGTGGGTTCGGAGTAGATACGCAGTATTTT. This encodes CSVDGGFGVDTQYF.

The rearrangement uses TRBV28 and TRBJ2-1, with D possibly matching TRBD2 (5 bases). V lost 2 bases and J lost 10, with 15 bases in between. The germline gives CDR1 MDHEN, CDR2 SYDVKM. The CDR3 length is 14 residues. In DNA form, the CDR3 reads TGTGCCAGCAGTTTACCTATACGGACTCGGGAGCAGTTCTTC. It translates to CASSLPIRTREQFF.

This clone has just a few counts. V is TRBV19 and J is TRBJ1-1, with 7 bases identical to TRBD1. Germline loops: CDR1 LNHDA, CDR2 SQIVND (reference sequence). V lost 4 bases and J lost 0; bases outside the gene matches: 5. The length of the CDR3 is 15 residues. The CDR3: CASSTGQRVNTEAFF. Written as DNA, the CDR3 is TGTGCCAGTAGTACGGGACAGAGAGTGAACACTGAAGCTTTCTTT.

The CDR3 sequence: CASSHMGGNSPLHF. The CDR3, as DNA: TGTGCCAGCAGCCACATGGGGGGGAATTCACCCCTCCACTTT. The chain links TRBV3-1 (or the pseudogene TRBV3-2) to TRBJ1-6; tentative D call: TRBD1 (5 bases). Trimming left V 3 bases short and J 7 bases short, with 10 bases between. Per germline, CDR1 LGHDT and CDR2 YNNKEL (reference sequence). The CDR3 is made up of 14 amino acids.

The CDR3 loop is CASRALAGSYNEQFF. The DNA of the CDR3 is TGTGCCAGCAGAGCCCTAGCGGGGTCCTACAATGAGCAGTTCTTC. The chain recombines TRBV28 with TRBJ2-1, with 9 positions matching TRBD2. This CDR3 is 15 amino acids long. Per the germline V gene, CDR1 is MDHEN and CDR2 is SYDVKM. The junction had 4 bases not matched to a gene; V was cut back by 6 bases and J by 1 base.

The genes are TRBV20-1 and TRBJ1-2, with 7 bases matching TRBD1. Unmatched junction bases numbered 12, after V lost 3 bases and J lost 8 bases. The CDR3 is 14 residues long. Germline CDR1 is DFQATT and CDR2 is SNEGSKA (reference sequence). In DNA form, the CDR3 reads TGCAGTGCTAGTAAGAGGGGGCGGATTAGCGGCTACACCTTC. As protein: CSASKRGRISGYTF.

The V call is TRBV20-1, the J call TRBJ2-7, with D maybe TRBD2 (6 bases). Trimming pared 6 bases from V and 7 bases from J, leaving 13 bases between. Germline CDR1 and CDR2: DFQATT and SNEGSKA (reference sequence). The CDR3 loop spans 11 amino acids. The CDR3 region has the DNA TGCAGTGCCCCTCGGGGGAGGGAGCAGTACTTC. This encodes CSAPRGREQYF.

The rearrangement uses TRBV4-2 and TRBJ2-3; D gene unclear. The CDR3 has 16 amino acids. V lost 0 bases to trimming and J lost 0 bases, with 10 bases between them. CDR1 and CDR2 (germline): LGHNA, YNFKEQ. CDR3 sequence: CASSQDRSLSTDTQYF. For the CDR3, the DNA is TGTGCCAGCAGCCAAGATAGGAGCCTAAGCACAGATACGCAGTATTTT.

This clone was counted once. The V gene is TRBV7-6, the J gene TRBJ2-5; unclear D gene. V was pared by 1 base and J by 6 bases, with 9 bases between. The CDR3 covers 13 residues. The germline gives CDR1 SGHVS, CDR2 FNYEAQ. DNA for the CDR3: TGTGCCAGCAGCTTAGGTCGGGTACAGACCCAGTACTTC. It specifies CASSLGRVQTQYF.

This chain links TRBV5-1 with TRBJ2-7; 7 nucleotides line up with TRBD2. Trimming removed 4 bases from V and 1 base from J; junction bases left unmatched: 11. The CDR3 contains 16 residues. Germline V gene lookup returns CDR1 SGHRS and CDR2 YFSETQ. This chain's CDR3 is CASSREAGPMSYEQYF. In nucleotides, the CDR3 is TGCGCCAGCAGCCGGGAGGCAGGGCCAATGTCCTACGAGCAGTACTTC.

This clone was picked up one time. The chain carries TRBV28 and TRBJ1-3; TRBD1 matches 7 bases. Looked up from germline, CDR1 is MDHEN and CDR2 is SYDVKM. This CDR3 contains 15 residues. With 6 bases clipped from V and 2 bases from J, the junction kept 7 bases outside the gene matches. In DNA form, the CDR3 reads TGTGCCAGCAGCCAGACAGGGACCCCTGGAAACACCATATATTTT. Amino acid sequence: CASSQTGTPGNTIYF.

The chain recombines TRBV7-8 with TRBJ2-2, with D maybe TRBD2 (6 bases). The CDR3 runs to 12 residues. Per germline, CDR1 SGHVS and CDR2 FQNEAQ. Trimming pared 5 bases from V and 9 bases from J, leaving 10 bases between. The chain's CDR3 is CASSADYWELFF. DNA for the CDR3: TGTGCCAGCAGCGCGGACTACTGGGAGCTGTTTTTT.

CDR3 loop: CASSQPGLAGEQYF. CDR3 coding DNA: TGTGCCAGCAGCCAACCCGGACTAGCCGGTGAGCAGTACTTC. The V call is TRBV3-1 (or the pseudogene TRBV3-2), the J call TRBJ2-7, with TRBD2 identical over 8 bases. The CDR3 contains 14 residues. J lost 7 bases, V lost 2 bases, and 7 bases had no gene match. The germline V gene has CDR1 LGHDT and CDR2 YNNKEL (reference sequence).

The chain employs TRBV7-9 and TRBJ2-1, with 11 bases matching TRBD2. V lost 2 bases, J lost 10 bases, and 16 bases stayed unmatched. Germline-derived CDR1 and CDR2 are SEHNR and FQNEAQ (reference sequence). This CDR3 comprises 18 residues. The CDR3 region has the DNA TGTGCCAGCAGCTTATTAAATACGGGCCCTAGCGGGAGGAACGAGCAGTTCTTC. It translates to CASSLLNTGPSGRNEQFF.

CDR3 in DNA: TGTGCCAGCAGTTTTCGTTCGGGGGGAACTAATGAAAAACTGTTTTTT. Encoded protein: CASSFRSGGTNEKLFF. The chain recombines TRBV27 with TRBJ1-4; the D gene is possibly TRBD1 (5 bases). Germline CDR1 is MNHEY and CDR2 is SMNVEV (reference sequence). The CDR3 runs 16 residues. The V gene lost 3 bases and the J gene lost 1 base, with 12 bases spanning the gap.

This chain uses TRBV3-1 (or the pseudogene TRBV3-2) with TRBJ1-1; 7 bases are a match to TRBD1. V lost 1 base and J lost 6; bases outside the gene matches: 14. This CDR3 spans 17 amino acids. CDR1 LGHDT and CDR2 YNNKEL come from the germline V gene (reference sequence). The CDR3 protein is CASSQGFGRDSDSEAFF. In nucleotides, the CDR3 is TGTGCCAGCAGCCAAGGTTTCGGACGGGACAGCGACTCTGAAGCTTTCTTT.

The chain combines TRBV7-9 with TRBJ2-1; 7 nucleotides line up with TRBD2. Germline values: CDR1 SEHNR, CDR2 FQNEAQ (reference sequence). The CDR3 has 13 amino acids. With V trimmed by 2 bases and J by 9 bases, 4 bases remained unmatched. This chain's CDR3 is CASSLRDYGEQFF. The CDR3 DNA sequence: TGTGCCAGCAGCTTACGGGACTACGGTGAGCAGTTCTTC.

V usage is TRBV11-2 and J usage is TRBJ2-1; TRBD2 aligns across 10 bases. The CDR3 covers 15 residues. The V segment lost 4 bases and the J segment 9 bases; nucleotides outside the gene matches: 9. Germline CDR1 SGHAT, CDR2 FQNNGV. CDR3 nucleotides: TGTGCCAGCAGCTCTCTAGCGGGAGATTTCCGTGAGCAGTTCTTC. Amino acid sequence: CASSSLAGDFREQFF.

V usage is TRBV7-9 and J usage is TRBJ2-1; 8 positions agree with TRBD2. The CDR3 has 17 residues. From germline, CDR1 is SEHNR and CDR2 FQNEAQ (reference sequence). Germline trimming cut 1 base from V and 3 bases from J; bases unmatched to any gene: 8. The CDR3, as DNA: TGTGCCAGCAGCTTAGGCCCGCGGGAGGACCGCTACAATGAGCAGTTCTTC. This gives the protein CASSLGPREDRYNEQFF.

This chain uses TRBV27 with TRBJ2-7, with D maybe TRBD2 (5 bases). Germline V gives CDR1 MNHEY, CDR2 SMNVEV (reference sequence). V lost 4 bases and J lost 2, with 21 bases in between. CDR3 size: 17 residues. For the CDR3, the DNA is TGTGCCAGCAGTTCCCTCTCCGGGGTTGGAATTCCCTACGAGCAGTACTTC. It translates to CASSSLSGVGIPYEQYF.

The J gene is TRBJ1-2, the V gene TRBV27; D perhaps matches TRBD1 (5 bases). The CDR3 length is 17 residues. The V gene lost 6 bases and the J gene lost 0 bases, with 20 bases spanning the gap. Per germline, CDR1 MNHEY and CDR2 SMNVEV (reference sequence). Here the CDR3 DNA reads TGTGCCAGCAGCCAAGGCCTCCGCCCGACAGCTAACTATGGCTACACCTTC. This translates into CASSQGLRPTANYGYTF.

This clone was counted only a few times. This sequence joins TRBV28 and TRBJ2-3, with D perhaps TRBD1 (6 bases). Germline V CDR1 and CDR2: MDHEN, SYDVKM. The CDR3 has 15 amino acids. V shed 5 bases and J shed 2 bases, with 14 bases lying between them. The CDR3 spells CASSSPGVVTDTQYF. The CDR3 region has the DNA TGTGCCAGCAGTAGTCCAGGGGTAGTCACAGATACGCAGTATTTT.

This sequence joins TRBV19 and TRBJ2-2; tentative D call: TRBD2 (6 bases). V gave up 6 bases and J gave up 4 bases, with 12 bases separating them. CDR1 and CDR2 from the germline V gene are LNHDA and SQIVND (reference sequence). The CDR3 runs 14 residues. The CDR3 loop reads CASRGGRSTGELFF. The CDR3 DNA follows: TGTGCCAGTAGGGGGGGACGGAGCACCGGGGAGCTGTTTTTT.

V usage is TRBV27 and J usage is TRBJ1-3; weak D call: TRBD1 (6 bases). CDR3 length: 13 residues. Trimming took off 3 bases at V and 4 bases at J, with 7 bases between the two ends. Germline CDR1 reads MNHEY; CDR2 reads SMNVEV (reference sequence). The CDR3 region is CASSFQGGNTIYF. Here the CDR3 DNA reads TGTGCCAGCAGTTTCCAGGGGGGAAACACCATATATTTT.